The rows below give T cell receptor beta chains drawn from one sample of a study of T cells in Graves' hyperthyroidism and ophthalmopathy. TCRdb re-called the multiplex PCR reads through MiXCR, storing one row per CDR3 protein. Found here are hundreds of thousands of distinct CDR3 sequences, around 20% of them singletons; the top ten hold roughly a third. The sample comprised blood. The receptors derive from a man aged 25-45 years with Graves' ophthalmopathy. CDR3s include the opening cysteine and the closing phenylalanine or tryptophan. D genes are given only for firm matches. Clone size is stated in some rows and not others, as once, few, many or a class when expanded.

V gene: TRBV4-1
D gene: TRBD1
clone size: once
J gene: TRBJ2-2
CDR3 protein: CASSQDTGQGTGELFF
CDR3 DNA: TGCGCCAGCAGCCAAGATACCGGACAGGGCACCGGGGAGCTGTTTTTT

V gene: TRBV5-1
D gene: TRBD1
clone size: many
J gene: TRBJ1-5
CDR3 protein: CASSLGQGEPQHF
CDR3 DNA: TGCGCCAGCAGCCTGGGACAGGGCGAACCCCAGCATTTT

V gene: TRBV2
D gene: TRBD2
clone size: many
J gene: TRBJ2-5
CDR3 protein: CASSPGLAGQETQYF
CDR3 DNA: TGTGCCAGCAGCCCCGGACTAGCGGGCCAAGAGACCCAGTACTTC

V gene: TRBV20-1
D gene: NA
clone size: few
J gene: TRBJ2-1
CDR3 protein: CSARKPRGLGNEQFF
CDR3 DNA: TGCAGTGCTAGAAAGCCTAGGGGCCTTGGGAATGAGCAGTTCTTC

V gene: TRBV5-1
D gene: NA
clone size: few
J gene: TRBJ1-2
CDR3 protein: CASSLETGSNYGYTF
CDR3 DNA: TGCGCCAGCAGCTTAGAAACAGGTTCTAACTATGGCTACACCTTC

V gene: TRBV20-1
D gene: TRBD1
clone size: NA
J gene: TRBJ1-1
CDR3 protein: CSAGGTANTEAFF
CDR3 DNA: TGCAGTGCTGGCGGGACAGCTAACACTGAAGCTTTCTTT

V gene: TRBV29-1
D gene: TRBD1
clone size: NA
J gene: TRBJ2-7
CDR3 protein: CSVRPGQGAGEQYF
CDR3 DNA: TGCAGCGTGAGACCGGGACAGGGGGCTGGGGAGCAGTACTTC

V gene: TRBV19
D gene: NA
clone size: few
J gene: TRBJ1-5
CDR3 protein: CASSSRWNQPQHF
CDR3 DNA: TGTGCCAGTAGCAGCAGGTGGAATCAGCCCCAGCATTTT

V gene: TRBV7-2
D gene: NA
clone size: NA
J gene: TRBJ2-7
CDR3 protein: CASKAGQPSYEQYF
CDR3 DNA: TGTGCCAGCAAGGCGGGACAGCCCTCCTACGAGCAGTACTTC

V gene: TRBV20-1
D gene: TRBD1
clone size: few
J gene: TRBJ1-4
CDR3 protein: CSARDSGQGMELFF
CDR3 DNA: TGCAGTGCTAGAGATTCGGGACAGGGTATGGAACTGTTTTTT

V gene: TRBV11-1
D gene: TRBD1
clone size: few
J gene: TRBJ2-3
CDR3 protein: CASSSSRTGGAKVDTQYF
CDR3 DNA: TGTGCCAGCAGCTCAAGTCGAACAGGGGGCGCAAAGGTAGATACGCAGTATTTT

V gene: TRBV6-5
D gene: TRBD1
clone size: few
J gene: TRBJ2-3
CDR3 protein: CASSYSWTGGPDTQYF
CDR3 DNA: TGTGCCAGCAGTTACAGTTGGACAGGGGGCCCAGATACGCAGTATTTT

V gene: TRBV2
D gene: TRBD2
clone size: many
J gene: TRBJ2-3
CDR3 protein: CASTPPEAGVDTQYF
CDR3 DNA: TGTGCCAGCACCCCGCCGGAGGCGGGAGTCGATACGCAGTATTTT

V gene: TRBV11-1
D gene: NA
clone size: NA
J gene: TRBJ2-7
CDR3 protein: CASSARGPFSYEQYF
CDR3 DNA: TGTGCCAGCAGCGCCCGCGGGCCCTTCTCCTACGAGCAGTACTTC

V gene: TRBV10-2
D gene: TRBD2
clone size: few
J gene: TRBJ2-1
CDR3 protein: CASSDERDSRAYNEQFF
CDR3 DNA: TGCGCCAGCAGTGATGAGCGGGATTCCCGAGCCTACAATGAGCAGTTCTTC

V gene: TRBV30
D gene: NA
clone size: NA
J gene: TRBJ2-7
CDR3 protein: CAWSARVEQYF
CDR3 DNA: TGTGCCTGGAGTGCCCGAGTCGAGCAGTACTTC

V gene: TRBV7-9
D gene: NA
clone size: many
J gene: TRBJ2-1
CDR3 protein: CASSLDSNAYNEQFF
CDR3 DNA: TGTGCCAGCAGCTTAGATAGTAATGCCTACAATGAGCAGTTCTTC

V gene: TRBV28
D gene: TRBD2
clone size: few
J gene: TRBJ2-1
CDR3 protein: CASSTPGGNNEQFF
CDR3 DNA: TGTGCCAGCAGTACACCGGGGGGAAACAATGAGCAGTTCTTC

V gene: TRBV28
D gene: NA
clone size: many
J gene: TRBJ1-1
CDR3 protein: CASSLYPADLNTEAFF
CDR3 DNA: TGTGCCAGCAGTTTATACCCGGCGGACCTGAACACTGAAGCTTTCTTT

V gene: TRBV30
D gene: TRBD1
clone size: many
J gene: TRBJ1-1
CDR3 protein: CAWLPTGATEAFF
CDR3 DNA: TGTGCCTGGCTGCCGACAGGGGCCACTGAAGCTTTCTTT

V gene: TRBV27
D gene: NA
clone size: few
J gene: TRBJ2-1
CDR3 protein: CASISKQGLYLAGRYSEQFF
CDR3 DNA: TGTGCCAGCATTTCTAAACAGGGCCTATATCTTGCGGGCAGGTATAGTGAGCAGTTCTTC

V gene: TRBV7-8
D gene: NA
clone size: many
J gene: TRBJ2-7
CDR3 protein: CASSPSWVHEQYF
CDR3 DNA: TGTGCCAGCAGCCCGAGTTGGGTCCACGAGCAGTACTTC

V gene: TRBV20-1
D gene: NA
clone size: many
J gene: TRBJ2-3
CDR3 protein: CSAPRGTDTQYF
CDR3 DNA: TGCAGTGCTCCCAGGGGTACAGATACGCAGTATTTT

V gene: TRBV7-2
D gene: NA
clone size: many
J gene: TRBJ2-7
CDR3 protein: CASSFVGGTVPYEQYF
CDR3 DNA: TGTGCCAGCAGCTTTGTAGGGGGGACAGTCCCCTACGAGCAGTACTTC

V gene: TRBV20-1
D gene: TRBD1
clone size: NA
J gene: TRBJ2-4
CDR3 protein: CSAPTGAYIQYF
CDR3 DNA: TGCAGTGCTCCGACAGGGGCGTACATTCAGTACTTC

V gene: TRBV5-1
D gene: NA
clone size: NA
J gene: TRBJ2-7
CDR3 protein: CASSLGRRAPYEQYF
CDR3 DNA: TGTGCCAGCAGCTTGGGGCGGAGAGCCCCCTACGAGCAGTACTTC

V gene: TRBV15
D gene: NA
clone size: NA
J gene: TRBJ2-3
CDR3 protein: CATSRDLGASGPDTQYF
CDR3 DNA: TGTGCCACCAGCAGAGATTTGGGTGCTTCAGGCCCAGATACGCAGTATTTT

V gene: TRBV4-1
D gene: NA
clone size: NA
J gene: TRBJ2-7
CDR3 protein: CASSPQQGRGKRGSSYEQYF
CDR3 DNA: TGCGCCAGCAGCCCTCAACAGGGGCGGGGGAAGCGGGGGAGCTCCTACGAGCAGTACTTC

V gene: TRBV2
D gene: NA
clone size: many
J gene: TRBJ1-1
CDR3 protein: CASKREGINTEAFF
CDR3 DNA: TGTGCCAGCAAGAGGGAGGGCATAAACACTGAAGCTTTCTTT

V gene: TRBV20-1
D gene: NA
clone size: NA
J gene: TRBJ1-2
CDR3 protein: CSAPGSYTF
CDR3 DNA: TGCAGTGCCCCCGGGAGCTACACCTTC

V gene: TRBV4-1
D gene: NA
clone size: NA
J gene: TRBJ2-7
CDR3 protein: CASSQNWYEQYF
CDR3 DNA: TGCGCCAGCAGCCAAAACTGGTACGAGCAGTACTTC

V gene: TRBV12-5
D gene: NA
clone size: once
J gene: TRBJ2-1
CDR3 protein: CASGSDRRTEEGYNEQFF
CDR3 DNA: TGTGCTAGTGGTTCCGACAGACGGACCGAAGAAGGTTACAATGAGCAGTTCTTC

V gene: TRBV4-1
D gene: NA
clone size: few
J gene: TRBJ1-1
CDR3 protein: CASSQAALWGRPGRNTEAFF
CDR3 DNA: TGCGCCAGCAGCCAAGCTGCTCTTTGGGGCAGACCGGGGAGGAACACTGAAGCTTTCTTT

V gene: TRBV5-1
D gene: NA
clone size: many
J gene: TRBJ1-2
CDR3 protein: CASSLGSNYGYTF
CDR3 DNA: TGTGCCAGCAGTTTAGGCTCTAACTATGGCTACACCTTC

V gene: TRBV2
D gene: TRBD1
clone size: NA
J gene: TRBJ1-5
CDR3 protein: CASSAETGALARNQPQHF
CDR3 DNA: TGTGCCAGCAGTGCAGAGACAGGGGCTCTTGCGCGCAATCAGCCCCAGCATTTT

V gene: TRBV20-1
D gene: TRBD2
clone size: NA
J gene: TRBJ2-7
CDR3 protein: CTSQGLAGGEQYF
CDR3 DNA: TGCACCAGTCAGGGACTAGCGGGAGGAGAGCAGTACTTC

V gene: TRBV28
D gene: NA
clone size: NA
J gene: TRBJ2-3
CDR3 protein: CASSFLPESTDTQYF
CDR3 DNA: TGTGCCAGCAGTTTTTTACCCGAGAGCACAGATACGCAGTATTTT

V gene: TRBV5-1
D gene: TRBD1
clone size: many
J gene: TRBJ2-7
CDR3 protein: CASRLSGQETYEQYF
CDR3 DNA: TGCGCCAGCAGACTGTCGGGACAGGAGACCTACGAGCAGTACTTC

V gene: TRBV24-1
D gene: TRBD2
clone size: NA
J gene: TRBJ2-3
CDR3 protein: CATSFPGLAGEPDTQYF
CDR3 DNA: TGTGCCACCAGCTTCCCGGGACTAGCGGGAGAACCAGATACGCAGTATTTT

V gene: TRBV18
D gene: NA
clone size: NA
J gene: TRBJ1-4
CDR3 protein: CASSPSSRTGEEKLFF
CDR3 DNA: TGTGCCAGCTCACCCTCATCGCGCACAGGCGAGGAAAAACTGTTTTTT

V gene: TRBV20-1
D gene: NA
clone size: many
J gene: TRBJ1-2
CDR3 protein: CSATPGDGYTF
CDR3 DNA: TGCAGTGCTACGCCCGGCGATGGCTACACCTTC

V gene: TRBV29-1
D gene: NA
clone size: NA
J gene: TRBJ1-1
CDR3 protein: CSAEQVMNTEAFF
CDR3 DNA: TGCAGCGCCGAACAGGTAATGAACACTGAAGCTTTCTTT

V gene: TRBV14
D gene: NA
clone size: NA
J gene: TRBJ1-1
CDR3 protein: CASSQRTGRGLTEAFF
CDR3 DNA: TGTGCCAGCAGCCAAAGGACGGGTCGGGGATTGACTGAAGCTTTCTTT

V gene: TRBV27
D gene: NA
clone size: NA
J gene: TRBJ1-6
CDR3 protein: CASSIGASPYSPLHF
CDR3 DNA: TGTGCCAGCAGTATCGGCGCTTCCCCTTATTCACCCCTCCACTTT

V gene: TRBV5-1
D gene: NA
clone size: many
J gene: TRBJ2-1
CDR3 protein: CASSLEPPGPNEQFF
CDR3 DNA: TGCGCCAGCAGCTTGGAGCCCCCGGGGCCCAATGAGCAGTTCTTC

V gene: TRBV24-1
D gene: TRBD1
clone size: NA
J gene: TRBJ2-2
CDR3 protein: CATSDHGGQGKAGELFF
CDR3 DNA: TGTGCCACCAGTGACCACGGAGGACAGGGGAAGGCCGGGGAGCTGTTTTTT

V gene: TRBV6-2/TRBV6-3
D gene: TRBD2
clone size: NA
J gene: TRBJ2-1
CDR3 protein: CASSSGTSGSRNEQFF
CDR3 DNA: TGTGCCAGCAGTAGCGGGACTAGCGGGAGTCGAAATGAGCAGTTCTTC